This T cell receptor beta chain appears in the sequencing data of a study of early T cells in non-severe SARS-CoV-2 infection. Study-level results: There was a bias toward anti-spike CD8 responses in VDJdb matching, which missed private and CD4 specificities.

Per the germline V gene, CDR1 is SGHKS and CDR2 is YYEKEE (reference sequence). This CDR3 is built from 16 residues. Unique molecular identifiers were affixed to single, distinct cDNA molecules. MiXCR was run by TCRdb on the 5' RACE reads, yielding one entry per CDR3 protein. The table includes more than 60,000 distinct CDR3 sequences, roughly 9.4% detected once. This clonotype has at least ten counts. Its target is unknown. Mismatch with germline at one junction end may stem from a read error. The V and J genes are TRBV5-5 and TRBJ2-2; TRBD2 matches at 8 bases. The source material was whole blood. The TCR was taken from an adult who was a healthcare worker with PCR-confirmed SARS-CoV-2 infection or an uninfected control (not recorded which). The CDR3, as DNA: TGTGCCAGCAGTTTGGGACTAGGAGCGAACACCGGGGAGCTGTTTTTT. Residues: CASSLGLGANTGELFF. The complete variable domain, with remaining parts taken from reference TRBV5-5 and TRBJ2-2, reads DAGVTQSPTHLIKTRGQQVTLRCSPISGHKSVSWYQQVLGQGPQFIFQYYEKEERGRGNFPDRFSARQFPNYSSELNVNALLLGDSALYLCASSLGLGANTGELFFGEGSRLTVL.